This record covers a single T cell receptor beta chain. As yet, its antigen is unknown. Reverse transcribed after extraction, RNA yielded cDNA as the sequencing template. Sequencing used immunoSEQ multiplex PCR; TCRdb keeps in-frame clones, though not all of them. The table records 150,000 to 200,000 clones, approximately 51% of them present only once. Treatment specified: oral pan-JAK inhibitor, 5-10 mg twice daily. Germline V gives CDR1 MGHRA, CDR2 YSYEKL. The CDR3 has 14 residues. V gave up 6 bases and J gave up 3 bases; unmatched junction bases: 7. This specimen belongs to a study of CD8+ T cells in alopecia areata. Study overall: In an open-label trial, patients got 5 to 10 mg tofacitinib twice daily. Study results and limitations: Clonality was higher in lesional than normal scalp, especially in alopecia totalis/universalis. Because of a solitary nonresponder, the connection of baseline CD8+ expansion to response stays uncertain.

The sequencing used CD8+ T cells sorted from blood, collected at week 52, from a patient treated with tofacitinib. The clonotype originates from a human donor with alopecia areata. The chain carries TRBV4-1 and TRBJ2-7; 8 bases map to TRBD2. For the CDR3, the DNA is TGCGCCAGCAGTTACCTCGCGGGGGGCTACGAGCAGTACTTC. Translated, it gives CASSYLAGGYEQYF.